This TCR beta chain emerged from a study of a mutant IDH1 vaccine in newly diagnosed glioma. Looking at the study overall: Most had both radiotherapy and temozolomide beforehand; others had only one. Weeks 35 and 47 hosted visits V12 and V13, respectively.

Assay: immunoSEQ multiplex PCR; the TCRdb copy retains only in-frame clones and omits some. This table has approximately 100,000 clones, 85% to 90% appearing once. With respect to this clone: The antigen remains undetermined.

V was shortened by 2 bases and J by 1 base, with 6 bases between the two germline ends. The CDR3 loop spans 14 amino acids. Germline assignment: CDR1 SGHNT and CDR2 YYREEE (reference sequence). Stated time point: week 47, end of study. Every single dose of the vaccine, 300 ug of mutant IDH1 20-mer peptide, came with topical imiquimod. This specimen consisted of PBMCs, obtained from a glioma patient whose treatment included an IDH1 peptide vaccine. The receptor was derived from a woman aged 45-65 years with glioma. This chain links TRBV5-4 with TRBJ1-4; a weak D match, TRBD1 (5 bases). CDR3 coding DNA: TGTGCCAGCAGCTTAACAGGAACTAATGAAAAACTGTTTTTT. Protein: CASSLTGTNEKLFF.